The 21 T cell receptor beta chains below were found in one sample sequenced in a study of cytomegalovirus exposure and HLA in healthy donors. Both 60 Vbeta primers and 13 Jbeta primers went into the PCR. Clones were read by immunoSEQ multiplex PCR, and TCRdb kept only the in-frame ones, dropping some. The sample holds about 210,000 clones, around 79% seen once. Sequencing input: PBMCs. These receptors were collected from a male donor in good health and CMV-seronegative.

The chain carries TRBV29-1 and TRBJ2-1, with a weak D call TRBD2 (5 bases). There are 17 residues in the CDR3. Trimming took 1 base from V and 0 from J, leaving 16 bases between them. Germline-derived CDR1 and CDR2 are SQVTM and ANQGSEA. CDR3 residues: CSVEGPRGASSYNEQFF. The CDR3, as DNA: TGCAGCGTTGAAGGGCCCCGGGGTGCGAGCTCCTACAATGAGCAGTTCTTC.

This rearrangement joins TRBV7-9 to TRBJ2-7; 8 bases are a match to TRBD1. The CDR3 length is 13 residues. Trimming removed 0 bases from V and 12 bases from J; junction bases left unmatched: 7. Germline CDR1 reads SEHNR; CDR2 reads FQNEAQ (reference sequence). CDR3 in amino acids: CASSLAGQAEVYF. The DNA for the CDR3 is TGTGCCAGCAGCTTAGCGGGACAGGCTGAGGTGTACTTC.

This clone has a handful of counts. The gene calls are TRBV5-4 and TRBJ2-6; 8 bases fit TRBD1. There are 19 residues in the CDR3. The junction had 14 bases not matched to a gene; V was cut back by 4 bases and J by 2 bases. Germline V lookup: CDR1 SGHNT, CDR2 YYREEE (reference sequence). CDR3 DNA sequence: TGTGCCAGCAGCCCTCCCCCCGGGACAGGCGGGGCTGGGGCCAACGTCCTGACTTTC. Translated, it gives CASSPPPGTGGAGANVLTF.

This chain connects TRBV6-1 to TRBJ2-7; D is perhaps TRBD1 (5 bases). This CDR3 contains 16 residues. Trimming shortened V by 6 bases and J by 4 bases, and 22 bases separated the two germline ends. Germline V lookup: CDR1 MNHNS, CDR2 SASEGT. The CDR3 region is CASRERSTDKAYEQYF. CDR3 bases: TGTGCCAGCAGGGAACGGTCGACAGACAAAGCTTACGAGCAGTACTTC.

The chain has TRBV14 and TRBJ1-6; possibly TRBD1 for D (5 bases). Between the trimmed V and J ends, which lost 4 bases and 7 bases, there was a span of 8 bases. This CDR3 has 13 amino acids. Per germline, CDR1 SGHDN and CDR2 FVKESK. The CDR3 DNA reads as TGTGCCAGCAGCCTAGGGGTAAATTCACCCCTCCACTTT. Amino acid sequence: CASSLGVNSPLHF.

This clone was picked up one time. The chain is built from TRBV4-1 and TRBJ1-4; 7 bases fit TRBD1. Germline CDR1 MGHRA, CDR2 YSYEKL. After removal of 10 bases from V and 8 bases from J, the junction contained 10 bases not matched to a gene. CDR3 size: 13 residues. This CDR3 is CATRQGLEEKLFF. DNA for the CDR3: TGCGCCACCAGACAGGGATTGGAGGAAAAACTGTTTTTT.

The genes are TRBV5-1 and TRBJ2-1; TRBD2 matches at 11 bases. With V trimmed by 4 bases and J by 6 bases, 3 bases remained unmatched. The length of the CDR3 is 14 residues. CDR1 and CDR2 from the germline V gene are SGHRS and YFSETQ. The CDR3 loop reads CASSPLAGANEQFF. The CDR3 DNA sequence: TGCGCCAGCAGCCCACTAGCGGGAGCCAATGAGCAGTTCTTC.

The chain recombines TRBV10-3 with TRBJ1-5; 7 bases are a match to TRBD1. CDR1 is ENHRY and CDR2 is SYGVKD in the germline V gene. The CDR3 extends over 15 amino acids. V lost 10 bases and J lost 2; bases outside the gene matches: 11. The DNA of the CDR3 is TGTGCCACCTCTTTCCAGGGGGAAGGCAATCAGCCCCAGCATTTT. Translated, it gives CATSFQGEGNQPQHF.

This clone was found once. The chain carries TRBV28 and TRBJ1-1; 9 positions agree with TRBD1. With 6 bases clipped from V and 4 bases from J, the junction kept 6 bases outside the gene matches. CDR3 length: 14 amino acids. Germline V CDR1 and CDR2: MDHEN, SYDVKM. The CDR3 DNA is TGTGCCAGCAGCCTCGGACAGGGGAGCACTGAAGCTTTCTTT. Translated, it gives CASSLGQGSTEAFF.

The chain links TRBV27 to TRBJ1-5; 7 bases match TRBD1. V shed 6 bases, J shed 0 bases, and the junction held 5 bases outside the gene matches. The CDR3 loop spans 15 amino acids. From germline, CDR1 is MNHEY and CDR2 SMNVEV (reference sequence). The CDR3, as DNA: TGTGCCAGCAGCCAAACAGGGGATAGCAATCAGCCCCAGCATTTT. Translation: CASSQTGDSNQPQHF.

The V gene is TRBV19, the J gene TRBJ1-4; possibly TRBD1 for D (5 bases). Germline V gene data show CDR1 as LNHDA and CDR2 as SQIVND (reference sequence). V was trimmed by 4 bases and J by 8 bases, leaving 17 bases between them. This CDR3 has 15 residues. CDR3 loop: CASSRIQGSREKLFF. CDR3 DNA: TGTGCCAGTAGTAGGATCCAGGGAAGCAGGGAAAAACTGTTTTTT.

The chain uses TRBV4-2 and TRBJ2-7; tentatively, D is TRBD1 (6 bases). CDR3 size: 16 residues. Germline CDR1 is LGHNA and CDR2 is YNFKEQ. The V and J ends lost 3 bases and 2 bases respectively, with 17 bases between them. The CDR3: CASSQGARDGAYEQYF. As DNA, the CDR3 is TGTGCCAGCAGCCAGGGGGCACGGGACGGAGCCTACGAGCAGTACTTC.

The chain is built from TRBV21-1 and TRBJ1-4; TRBD1 is taken as the D call from the table, unchecked against the DNA. TRBV21-1 constitutes a pseudogene. The CDR3 runs 17 residues. This CDR3 reads CASSKKADRSESEKLFF. The CDR3 DNA reads TGTGCCAGCAGCAAAAAGGCGGACAGAAGCGAATCTGAAAAACTGTTTTTT.

The V gene is TRBV2, the J gene TRBJ2-1; D may be TRBD1 (7 bases). The CDR3 is 15 amino acids. Germline V gene data show CDR1 as SNHLY and CDR2 as FYNNEI. V lost 7 bases and J 5 bases, leaving 18 bases between the germline ends. CDR3 in amino acids: CASTSAGQKNNEQFF. The CDR3, as DNA: TGTGCCAGCACCAGTGCGGGACAGAAAAACAATGAGCAGTTCTTC.

The chain uses TRBV19 and TRBJ2-2, with D unclear. The V end was cut by 3 bases, the J end by 5 bases, with 10 bases between. CDR1 and CDR2 (germline): LNHDA, SQIVND (reference sequence). The CDR3 length is 14 residues. The CDR3 loop reads CASSILPNTGELFF. DNA for the CDR3: TGTGCCAGTAGTATTTTGCCTAATACCGGGGAGCTGTTTTTT.

The V call is TRBV7-2, the J call TRBJ1-2; unclear D gene. The germline gives CDR1 SGHTA, CDR2 FQGNSA. V was pared by 5 bases and J by 8 bases, with 24 bases between. CDR3 length: 16 residues. The DNA of the CDR3 is TGTGCCAGCAGCCCAATAGTGATCAGCGGGCCGGGGGGCTACACCTTC. The encoded protein is CASSPIVISGPGGYTF.

The gene calls are TRBV27 and TRBJ2-5, with 7 bases identical to TRBD2. Trimming removed 6 bases from V and 5 bases from J; junction bases left unmatched: 12. Per germline, CDR1 MNHEY and CDR2 SMNVEV (reference sequence). The CDR3 is 15 residues long. Here the CDR3 DNA reads TGTGCCAGCAGCCCTGAGGGGAGGGGCAAGGAGACCCAGTACTTC. This codes for CASSPEGRGKETQYF.

The V gene is TRBV27, the J gene TRBJ1-6; 9 nucleotides agree with TRBD1. Losses at the gene ends were 5 bases for V and 11 bases for J; bases not matched to a gene: 10. The CDR3 consists of 15 residues. The germline gives CDR1 MNHEY, CDR2 SMNVEV (reference sequence). This CDR3 is CASSGRGQGVAPLHF. CDR3 DNA: TGTGCCAGCAGTGGGCGGGGACAGGGAGTTGCACCCCTCCACTTT.

The rearrangement links TRBV2 to TRBJ2-3; no definite D call. V was trimmed by 5 bases and J by 0 bases, leaving 3 bases between them. Per germline, CDR1 SNHLY and CDR2 FYNNEI. The CDR3 length is 12 residues. This chain's CDR3 is CASSSSTDTQYF. In DNA form, the CDR3 reads TGTGCCAGCAGTAGCAGCACAGATACGCAGTATTTT.

A few counts support this clone. The CDR3 DNA sequence: TGTGCCAGTGAACAGGGATATGGCTACACCTTC. Translating gives CASEQGYGYTF. The chain employs TRBV28 and TRBJ1-2, with a tentative D call TRBD1 (6 bases). V was shortened by 9 bases and J by 5 bases, with 10 bases between the two germline ends. The CDR3 extends over 11 amino acids. Germline assignment: CDR1 MDHEN and CDR2 SYDVKM.

The chain links TRBV5-6 to TRBJ1-4; tentatively, D is TRBD1 (6 bases). V lost 6 bases and J lost 0, with 18 bases in between. The germline CDR1 and CDR2 sequences are SGHDT and YYEEEE. This CDR3 has 17 residues. The CDR3 protein is CASTTLLQGATNEKLFF. The CDR3 DNA is TGTGCCAGCACTACCCTATTACAGGGAGCAACTAATGAAAAACTGTTTTTT.